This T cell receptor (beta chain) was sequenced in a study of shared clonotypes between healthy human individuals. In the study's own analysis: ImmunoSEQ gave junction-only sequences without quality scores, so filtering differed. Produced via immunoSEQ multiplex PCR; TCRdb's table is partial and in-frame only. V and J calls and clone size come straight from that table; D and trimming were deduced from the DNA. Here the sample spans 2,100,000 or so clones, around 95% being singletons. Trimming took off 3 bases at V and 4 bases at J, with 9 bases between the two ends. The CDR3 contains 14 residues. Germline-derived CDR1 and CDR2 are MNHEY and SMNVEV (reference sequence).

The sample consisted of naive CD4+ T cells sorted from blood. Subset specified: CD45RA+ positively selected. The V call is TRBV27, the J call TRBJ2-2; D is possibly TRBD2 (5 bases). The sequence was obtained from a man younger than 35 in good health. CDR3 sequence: CASSLTGGTGELFF. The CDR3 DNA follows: TGTGCCAGCAGTTTGACTGGAGGCACCGGGGAGCTGTTTTTT.